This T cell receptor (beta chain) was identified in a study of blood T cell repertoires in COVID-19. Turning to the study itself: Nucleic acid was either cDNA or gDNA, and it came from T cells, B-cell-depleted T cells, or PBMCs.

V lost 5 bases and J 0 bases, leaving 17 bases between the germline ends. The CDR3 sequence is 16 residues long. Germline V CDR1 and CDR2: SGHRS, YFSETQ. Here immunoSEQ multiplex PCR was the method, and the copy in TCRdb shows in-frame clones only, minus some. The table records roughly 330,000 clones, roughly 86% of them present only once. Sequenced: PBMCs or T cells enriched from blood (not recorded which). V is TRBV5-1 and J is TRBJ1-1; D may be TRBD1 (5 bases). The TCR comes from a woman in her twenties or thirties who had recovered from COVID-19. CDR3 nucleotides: TGCGCCAGCAGGGACGTCGTGGGGGGAATGAACACTGAAGCTTTCTTT. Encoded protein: CASRDVVGGMNTEAFF.